A selection of T cell receptor beta chains follows, all from one sample in a study of T-cell reconstitution after alpha-beta-depleted transplantation in children. TCRdb called the PCR reads again in MiXCR, with one record for every CDR3 protein. The table records 300,000 to 400,000 distinct CDR3 sequences, around 25% of them present only once. Sequences were derived from PBMCs, mostly from graft donor cells, sampled 180 days after TCRalphabeta/CD19-depleted stem cell transplant. The receptors were sampled from a male patient aged 10-17 years who had a stem cell transplant for acute lymphoblastic leukemia, so the T cells may come from the graft donor. Each CDR3 is given without its conserved first and last residue.

V,J,CDR3
TRBV9,TRBJ2-3,ASSPNLPLASSTDTQY
TRBV5-1,TRBJ2-3,ASSLWWDTQY
TRBV20-1,TRBJ1-4,SASTGRGAEKLF
TRBV7-3,TRBJ2-2,ASSLNRRGELF
TRBV7-8,TRBJ2-2,ASSGRVSGRNTGELF
TRBV12-3/TRBV12-4,TRBJ2-4,ASSPRSGKNIQY
TRBV5-1,TRBJ2-7,ASSLDGLAGYEQY
TRBV5-1,TRBJ2-2,ASSSTSGSTGELF
TRBV4-1,TRBJ1-4,ASRSGTGVVWYEKLF
TRBV9,TRBJ2-7,ASSPTPGTPSAEGEQY
TRBV2,TRBJ2-1,ASKLGGPIYNEQF
TRBV7-9,TRBJ2-3,ASRYSGDTQY
TRBV5-1,TRBJ1-2,ASSPGQGAVYGYT
TRBV3-1,TRBJ2-1,ASSHREGRGYREQF
TRBV21-1,TRBJ2-3,ASSKAGGRTDTQY
TRBV5-1,TRBJ1-4,ASSFGPLNNEKLF
TRBV5-1,TRBJ2-5,ASSPPGLAGYETQY
TRBV20-1,TRBJ1-1,SARIPNRGGKGEAF
TRBV20-1,TRBJ1-1,SARETNTEAF
TRBV12-3/TRBV12-4,TRBJ1-5,ASSLGSGGNQPQH
TRBV20-1,TRBJ1-2,SALNPPANYGYT
TRBV11-1,TRBJ1-1,ASSFPEALVLGPMNTEAF
TRBV21-1,TRBJ2-7,ASSKGSGRAIYEQY
TRBV7-3,TRBJ2-1,ASSLTGLHEQF
TRBV5-1,TRBJ1-1,ASSSVTVLPNTEAF
TRBV27,TRBJ2-3,ASNRLAIGTDTQY
TRBV6-1,TRBJ2-5,ASSRDRMKTQY
TRBV29-1,TRBJ1-1,SVAPKLNTEAF
TRBV9,TRBJ2-1,ASSVGLSSYNEQF
TRBV7-8,TRBJ2-7,ASSWGQTLSSYEQY
TRBV29-1,TRBJ2-7,SVRTGTYEQY
TRBV5-1,TRBJ2-1,ASSSSTGTSGFYNEQF
TRBV29-1,TRBJ2-1,SVEGEEGRASYNEQF
TRBV7-6,TRBJ2-2,ASSHGGDGELF
TRBV10-1,TRBJ2-1,ASSEREGNEQF
TRBV20-1,TRBJ2-2,SARKAYTGELF
TRBV5-1,TRBJ2-3,ASSLAGLPNTQY
TRBV7-3,TRBJ2-3,ASSFTRTSGRTDTQY
TRBV20-1,TRBJ2-2,SAGYAPRGAGELF
TRBV21-1,TRBJ2-1,ASTLTGQGSYNEQF
TRBV3-1,TRBJ2-4,ASSPPGGIQY
TRBV18,TRBJ1-1,ASSPDSLNTEAF
TRBV5-1,TRBJ2-5,ASRSAETQY